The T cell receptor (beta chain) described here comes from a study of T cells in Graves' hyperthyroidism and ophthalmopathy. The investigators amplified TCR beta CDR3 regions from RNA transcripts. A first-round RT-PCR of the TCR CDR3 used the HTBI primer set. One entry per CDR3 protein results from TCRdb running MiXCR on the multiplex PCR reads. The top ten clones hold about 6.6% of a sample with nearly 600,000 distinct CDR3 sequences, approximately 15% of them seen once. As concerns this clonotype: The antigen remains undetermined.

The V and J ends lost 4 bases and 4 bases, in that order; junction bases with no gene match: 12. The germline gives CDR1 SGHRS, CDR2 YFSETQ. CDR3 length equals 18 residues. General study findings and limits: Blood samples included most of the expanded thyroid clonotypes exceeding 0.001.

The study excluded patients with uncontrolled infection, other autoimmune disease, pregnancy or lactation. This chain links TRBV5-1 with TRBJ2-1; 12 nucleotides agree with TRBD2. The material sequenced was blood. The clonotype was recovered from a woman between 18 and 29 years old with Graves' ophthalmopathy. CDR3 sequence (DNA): TGCGCCAGCAGCCGATTCATGACTAGCGGGAGTTGGTACAATGAGCAGTTCTTC. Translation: CASSRFMTSGSWYNEQFF.